These 32 T cell receptor beta chains originate from one sample sequenced in a study of CD8+ T cells in alopecia areata. Noted treatment: oral pan-JAK inhibitor, 5-10 mg twice daily. Sequencing relied on a cDNA template that was reverse transcribed from extracted RNA. Libraries were prepared by immunoSEQ multiplex PCR; TCRdb keeps only in-frame clonotypes and omits some of them. Of over 150,000 clones in the sample, about three fifths were seen once. The material sequenced was CD4+ T cells sorted from blood, taken at week 4, from a patient treated with tofacitinib. These receptors were obtained from a human donor with alopecia areata.

V gene TRBV29-1 combines with J gene TRBJ2-7, with a possible D match to TRBD2 (5 bases). V was trimmed by 5 bases and J by 8 bases, leaving 13 bases between them. The V gene's germline CDR1 is SQVTM and CDR2 ANQGSEA. There are 11 residues in the CDR3. The CDR3 nucleotides read TGCAGCGTTACTGGGCTAGCTCAGCAGTACTTC. It is translated as CSVTGLAQQYF.

The chain uses TRBV25-1 and TRBJ1-2; 7 positions agree with TRBD1. The CDR3 has 13 residues. Germline lookup yields CDR1 MGHDK and CDR2 SYGVNS. V shed 2 bases and J 7 bases; nucleotides not matched to a gene: 4. This CDR3 is CASSEQGERGYTF. CDR3 sequence (DNA): TGTGCCAGCAGTGAACAGGGGGAGCGTGGCTACACCTTC.

V is TRBV27 and J is TRBJ2-7; 7 nucleotides agree with TRBD2. Germline assignment: CDR1 MNHEY and CDR2 SMNVEV (reference sequence). The CDR3 is 15 residues long. Trimming took 0 bases from V and 4 from J; bases not matched to a gene: 6. CDR3 protein: CASSLSAGEVYEQYF. Written as DNA, the CDR3 is TGTGCCAGCAGTTTATCGGCGGGAGAGGTTTACGAGCAGTACTTC.

This clone appeared once. The sample holds other DNA sequences that translate to the same CDR3. V is TRBV18 and J is TRBJ1-1; D is undetermined. V was trimmed by 3 bases and J by 4 bases, leaving 9 bases between them. This CDR3 is built from 13 residues. The V gene's germline CDR1 is KGHSH and CDR2 LQKENI. Here the CDR3 reads CASSPKGGTEAFF. Here the CDR3 DNA reads TGTGCCAGCTCACCTAAGGGTGGCACTGAAGCTTTCTTT.

This clone was counted once. The V gene is TRBV18, the J gene TRBJ2-2; D unclear. Germline V gene lookup returns CDR1 KGHSH and CDR2 LQKENI. V was shortened by 3 bases and J by 1 base, with 6 bases between the two germline ends. The CDR3 runs to 14 residues. CDR3 nucleotide sequence: TGTGCCAGCTCACCGGAAGGGAACACCGGGGAGCTGTTTTTT. It encodes CASSPEGNTGELFF.

This clone was seen just once. This chain uses TRBV6-5 with TRBJ1-1; 10 positions match TRBD1. V lost 5 bases, J lost 5 bases, and 8 bases stayed unmatched. The CDR3 is 15 amino acids. From germline, CDR1 is MNHEY and CDR2 SVGAGI. In DNA form, the CDR3 reads TGTGCCAGCAGTAGCTGGGACAGGGGAAGGACTGAAGCTTTCTTT. This translates into CASSSWDRGRTEAFF.

This clone was seen a handful of times. The CDR3 here is CASSFRPSNQPQHF. CDR3 DNA sequence: TGTGCCAGCAGCTTTCGGCCTAGCAATCAGCCCCAGCATTTT. The V call is TRBV7-2, the J call TRBJ1-5; the D is unclear. V lost 3 bases and J lost 0, with 6 bases in between. CDR3 length equals 14 residues. CDR1 and CDR2 (germline): SGHTA, FQGNSA. Using reference TRBV7-2 and TRBJ1-5 for the parts outside the CDR3, the full variable domain is GAGVSQSPSNKVTEKGKDVELRCDPISGHTALYWYRQSLGQGLEFLIYFQGNSAPDKSGLPSDRFSAERTGGSVSTLTIQRTQQEDSAVYLCASSFRPSNQPQHFGDGTRLSIL.

V usage is TRBV9 and J usage is TRBJ1-4; D remains unclear. There are 16 residues in the CDR3. Germline V CDR1 and CDR2: SGDLS, YYNGEE. The V and J ends lost 0 bases and 0 bases respectively, with 9 bases between them. The CDR3 reads CASSVDGQATNEKLFF. CDR3 coding DNA: TGTGCCAGCAGCGTAGATGGTCAGGCAACTAATGAAAAACTGTTTTTT.

The chain employs TRBV29-1 and TRBJ2-7; 7 bases are a match to TRBD2. Germline lookup yields CDR1 SQVTM and CDR2 ANQGSEA. The CDR3 extends over 12 amino acids. V lost 4 bases and J lost 9; bases outside the gene matches: 9. DNA for the CDR3: TGCAGCGTTGTGGCTAGCGGAGTCGGGCAGTACTTC. As protein: CSVVASGVGQYF.

This sequence joins TRBV6-6 and TRBJ1-5, with D uncertain. Trimming took 2 bases from V and 5 from J, leaving 4 bases between them. The CDR3 totals 12 residues. The germline V gene encodes CDR1 MNHNY and CDR2 SVGAGI (reference sequence). The CDR3 DNA sequence: TGTGCCAGCAGTTACAGGGATCAGCCCCAGCATTTT. Amino acid sequence: CASSYRDQPQHF.

This rearrangement joins TRBV6-5 to TRBJ2-3; possibly TRBD2 for D (5 bases). CDR3 length equals 13 residues. V lost 6 bases and J 5 bases, leaving 12 bases between the germline ends. Germline V CDR1 and CDR2: MNHEY, SVGAGI. The CDR3 bases are TGTGCCAGCAGAGCCCACGCGGGAGATACGCAGTATTTT. This codes for CASRAHAGDTQYF.

The chain carries TRBV27 and TRBJ2-3, with a possible D match to TRBD2 (5 bases). V shed 3 bases and J shed 2 bases, with 12 bases lying between them. The germline V gene encodes CDR1 MNHEY and CDR2 SMNVEV (reference sequence). The CDR3 contains 15 residues. This CDR3 reads CASSFSAGDTDTQYF. The CDR3 DNA sequence: TGTGCCAGCAGTTTCTCTGCGGGCGACACAGATACGCAGTATTTT.

The chain carries TRBV7-8 and TRBJ1-4, with D unclear. The CDR3 runs to 13 residues. Germline loops: CDR1 SGHVS, CDR2 FQNEAQ. Between the trimmed V and J ends, which lost 2 bases and 4 bases, there was a span of 5 bases. The CDR3 region is CASSLLINEKLFF. As DNA, the CDR3 is TGTGCCAGCAGCTTATTGATTAATGAAAAACTGTTTTTT.

CDR3 amino acids: CSVAGQATDTQYF. The CDR3 nucleotides read TGCAGCGTTGCCGGACAGGCCACAGATACGCAGTATTTT. The chain uses TRBV29-1 and TRBJ2-3, with TRBD1 matching over 7 bases. Germline V gives CDR1 SQVTM, CDR2 ANQGSEA. CDR3 size: 13 residues. The J segment lost 2 bases and the V segment lost 4 bases, leaving 3 bases of the junction unmatched.

CDR3 coding DNA: TGTGCCAGCAGTAAGCGGGACCTGAACACCGGGGAGCTGTTTTTT. Residues: CASSKRDLNTGELFF. The chain is built from TRBV6-5 and TRBJ2-2, with 7 bases matching TRBD2. There are 15 residues in the CDR3. Germline assignment: CDR1 MNHEY and CDR2 SVGAGI. The V and J ends lost 5 bases and 1 base, in that order; junction bases with no gene match: 4.

The V and J genes are TRBV19 and TRBJ2-6, with D perhaps TRBD1 (5 bases). This CDR3 spans 15 amino acids. Trimming left V 7 bases short and J 0 bases short, with 10 bases between. The germline gives CDR1 LNHDA, CDR2 SQIVND (reference sequence). The CDR3 coding sequence is TGTGCCAGTACAATGACAGACTCTGGGGCCAACGTCCTGACTTTC. Translated: CASTMTDSGANVLTF.

A note on this clone: This sample also contains other DNA sequences that code for the same CDR3. The V and J genes are TRBV4-3 and TRBJ2-5; D is uncertain. The CDR3 totals 13 residues. Germline V lookup: CDR1 LGHNA, CDR2 YSLEER. V gave up 0 bases and J gave up 5 bases, with 7 bases separating them. CDR3 nucleotides: TGCGCCAGCAGCCAAGATCGGAAGGAGACCCAGTACTTC. Residues: CASSQDRKETQYF.

This chain links TRBV7-2 with TRBJ1-1; D not resolved. The V and J ends lost 0 bases and 4 bases respectively, with 15 bases between them. This CDR3 region has 16 residues. Germline assignment: CDR1 SGHTA and CDR2 FQGNSA. The CDR3 DNA reads TGTGCCAGCAGCTTAGCGGGGTACAGATTGGGCACTGAAGCTTTCTTT. Translated, it gives CASSLAGYRLGTEAFF.

The chain couples TRBV9 to TRBJ2-3; TRBD2 matches 7 bases. Per the germline V gene, CDR1 is SGDLS and CDR2 is YYNGEE. This CDR3 region has 17 residues. J gave up 2 bases and V 3 bases, and 12 bases lay outside the gene matches. The CDR3 is CASSAGLASGTTDTQYF. Written as DNA, the CDR3 is TGTGCCAGCAGCGCAGGGCTAGCTAGCGGAACCACAGATACGCAGTATTTT.

This sequence joins TRBV7-2 and TRBJ2-7; TRBD2 aligns across 12 bases. Germline CDR1 is SGHTA and CDR2 is FQGNSA. Unmatched junction bases numbered 3, after V lost 0 bases and J lost 3 bases. The CDR3 totals 16 residues. The CDR3 protein is CASSLAGTSGYYEQYF. CDR3 sequence (DNA): TGTGCCAGCAGCTTAGCGGGGACTAGCGGGTACTACGAGCAGTACTTC.

The J gene is TRBJ2-1, the V gene TRBV29-1, with D hard to call. This CDR3 has 16 amino acids. Germline V gives CDR1 SQVTM, CDR2 ANQGSEA. Trimming cost V 0 bases and J 5 bases, with 17 bases left between them. CDR3 sequence: CSVEDLAVVTNNEQFF. The CDR3 DNA is TGCAGCGTTGAAGACCTCGCGGTTGTCACGAACAATGAGCAGTTCTTC.

The chain is built from TRBV7-2 and TRBJ2-5, with 11 bases identical to TRBD2. With 6 bases clipped from V and 6 bases from J, the junction kept 9 bases outside the gene matches. The CDR3 has 15 residues. Looked up from germline, CDR1 is SGHTA and CDR2 is FQGNSA. The CDR3 nucleotides are TGTGCCAGCAGTTTTAGCGGGAGGGCCCTCAAGACCCAGTACTTC. This gives the protein CASSFSGRALKTQYF.

V gene TRBV29-1 combines with J gene TRBJ1-2; D perhaps matches TRBD1 (5 bases). The germline CDR1 and CDR2 sequences are SQVTM and ANQGSEA. The CDR3 covers 13 residues. V shed 1 base and J shed 8 bases, with 14 bases lying between them. CDR3 region: CSVEVGDAGGYTF. The CDR3 nucleotides are TGCAGCGTTGAAGTGGGGGATGCTGGAGGCTACACCTTC.

The chain combines TRBV5-1 with TRBJ1-5; a possible D gene is TRBD1 (6 bases). The CDR3 is 15 amino acids. The ends were cut back, 0 bases at V and 3 bases at J, with 10 bases in the middle. Per germline, CDR1 SGHRS and CDR2 YFSETQ. The CDR3, as DNA: TGCGCCAGCAGCTTGGGCGGACAGAACAATCAGCCCCAGCATTTT. Amino acid sequence: CASSLGGQNNQPQHF.

This chain connects TRBV30 to TRBJ1-1; D is unresolved. The CDR3 is 13 residues long. V lost 1 base and J lost 2, with 8 bases in between. The germline CDR1 and CDR2 sequences are GTSNPN and SVGIG (reference sequence). The CDR3 spells CAWSAVFNTEAFF. The CDR3 DNA is TGTGCCTGGAGTGCCGTATTTAACACTGAAGCTTTCTTT. The full variable domain, in which reference TRBV30 and TRBJ1-1 provide the parts outside the CDR3, is SQTIHQWPATLVQPVGSPLSLECTVEGTSNPNLYWYRQAAGRGLQLLFYSVGIGQISSEVPQNLSASRPQDRQFILSSKKLLLSDSGFYLCAWSAVFNTEAFFGQGTRLTVV.

This rearrangement joins TRBV19 to TRBJ2-6; D remains unclear. V dropped 6 bases and J dropped 0 bases, with 18 bases sitting between them. Germline V gives CDR1 LNHDA, CDR2 SQIVND (reference sequence). The CDR3 has 18 residues. The CDR3 sequence: CASSRFGSLASGANVLTF. CDR3 sequence (DNA): TGTGCCAGTAGCAGGTTCGGCTCCCTGGCCTCTGGGGCCAACGTCCTGACTTTC.

The chain carries TRBV27 and TRBJ2-1; a possible D gene is TRBD1 (5 bases). This CDR3 is 15 amino acids long. V was trimmed by 2 bases and J by 5 bases, leaving 13 bases between them. Germline assignment: CDR1 MNHEY and CDR2 SMNVEV (reference sequence). As DNA, the CDR3 is TGTGCCAGCAGTTTAACTTGGGGCCTGCACAATGAGCAGTTCTTC. It specifies CASSLTWGLHNEQFF.

The table lists this clone with a few counts. J is TRBJ1-1 and V is TRBV7-9, with D perhaps TRBD1 (6 bases). This CDR3 has 15 residues. Trimming shortened V by 1 base and J by 1 base, and 10 bases separated the two germline ends. CDR1 and CDR2 from the germline V gene are SEHNR and FQNEAQ (reference sequence). Here the CDR3 DNA reads TGTGCCAGCAGCTTAGAGGCAGGGGCGAACACTGAAGCTTTCTTT. Encoded protein: CASSLEAGANTEAFF.

The rearrangement joins TRBV6-6 to TRBJ1-5; TRBD1 agrees at 8 bases. Germline trimming cut 7 bases from V and 7 bases from J; bases unmatched to any gene: 6. Germline V gene lookup returns CDR1 MNHNY and CDR2 SVGAGI (reference sequence). This CDR3 is 13 amino acids long. The CDR3 spells CASKGQGDQPQHF. DNA of the CDR3: TGTGCCAGCAAAGGACAGGGAGACCAGCCCCAGCATTTT.

The genes are TRBV5-1 and TRBJ2-2; 8 positions match TRBD1. This CDR3 contains 15 residues. The germline CDR1 and CDR2 sequences are SGHRS and YFSETQ. The V segment lost 4 bases and the J segment 4 bases; nucleotides outside the gene matches: 6. This chain's CDR3 is CASSPQGAGTGELFF. Written as DNA, the CDR3 is TGCGCCAGCAGCCCCCAGGGGGCGGGCACCGGGGAGCTGTTTTTT.

The rearrangement uses TRBV15 and TRBJ1-1, with D possibly TRBD1 on 5 matching bases. The CDR3 sequence is 13 residues long. Germline-derived CDR1 and CDR2 are LNHNV and YYDKDF (reference sequence). Trimming left V 0 bases short and J 4 bases short, with 6 bases between. CDR3 in DNA: TGTGCCACCAGCAGAGATCAGGGCACTGAAGCTTTCTTT. Translating gives CATSRDQGTEAFF. The whole variable domain, remainder taken from reference TRBV15 and TRBJ1-1, is DAMVIQNPRYQVTQFGKPVTLSCSQTLNHNVMYWYQQKSSQAPKLLFHYYDKDFNNEADTPDNFQSRRPNTSFCFLDIRSPGLGDTAMYLCATSRDQGTEAFFGQGTRLTVV.

The gene calls are TRBV5-1 and TRBJ2-7, with D possibly matching TRBD2 (6 bases). V was pared by 0 bases and J by 0 bases, with 10 bases between. CDR1 and CDR2 from the germline V gene are SGHRS and YFSETQ. The length of the CDR3 is 15 residues. This chain's CDR3 is CASSLVAGSSYEQYF. The CDR3 coding sequence is TGCGCCAGCAGCTTGGTCGCGGGGAGCTCCTACGAGCAGTACTTC.